The 24 T cell receptor beta chains in this list originate from one sample, sequenced in a study of CD8+ T cells in alopecia areata. Described treatment: oral pan-JAK inhibitor, 5-10 mg twice daily. RNA extraction and reverse transcription yielded cDNA as sequencing template. Clones were sequenced by immunoSEQ multiplex PCR, and TCRdb holds only the in-frame ones, with some missing. There are about 210,000 clones in the sample; 55% to 70% occur only once, and 4% to 4.5% lies in the top ten. Sequencing used CD4+ T cells sorted from blood, obtained at week 4, from a patient treated with tofacitinib. These receptors all come from a human donor with alopecia areata.

Only a few counts were recorded for this clone. V and J are TRBV5-1 and TRBJ1-1; tentatively, D is TRBD1 (5 bases). Germline CDR1 is SGHRS and CDR2 is YFSETQ. The CDR3 spans 13 residues. Trimming removed 4 bases from V and 0 bases from J, with 7 bases in between. This CDR3 is CASSPGLNTEAFF. The CDR3 DNA reads as TGCGCCAGCAGCCCGGGACTGAACACTGAAGCTTTCTTT.

The V call is TRBV4-1, the J call TRBJ2-7; 10 bases fit TRBD1. The CDR3 spans 16 residues. Trimming at V came to 1 base and at J to 2 bases, leaving 5 bases not matched to a gene. Germline CDR1 is MGHRA and CDR2 is YSYEKL. The CDR3 nucleotides are TGCGCCAGCAGCCAAGCCCCCGGACAGGGGGCCTACGAGCAGTACTTC. Amino acids: CASSQAPGQGAYEQYF.

The chain links TRBV5-6 to TRBJ1-3; D uncertain. Germline V CDR1 and CDR2: SGHDT, YYEEEE. CDR3 length equals 17 residues. Trimming took 0 bases from V and 4 from J, leaving 17 bases between them. CDR3 bases: TGTGCCAGCAGCTTGGTATCGCTCGGACCTCTGGGAAACACCATATATTTT. Translation: CASSLVSLGPLGNTIYF.

The chain combines TRBV5-1 with TRBJ2-5; 9 nucleotides match TRBD2. V lost 0 bases to trimming and J lost 4 bases; unmatched junction nucleotides: 4. The CDR3 contains 15 residues. Per the germline V gene, CDR1 is SGHRS and CDR2 is YFSETQ. The CDR3 coding sequence is TGCGCCAGCAGCTTGGCTAGCGGGGCTCGAGAGACCCAGTACTTC. It encodes CASSLASGARETQYF.

The chain links TRBV27 to TRBJ1-6, with 7 bases matching TRBD1. There are 14 residues in the CDR3. Unmatched junction bases numbered 4, after V lost 5 bases and J lost 6 bases. Germline V CDR1 and CDR2: MNHEY, SMNVEV (reference sequence). CDR3 coding DNA: TGTGCCAGCAGTAACAGGGGCTTTAATTCACCCCTCCACTTT. This translates into CASSNRGFNSPLHF.

This clone has only a few counts. This CDR3 reads CASSLGSEQFF. The CDR3 DNA reads TGTGCCAGCAGCTTAGGGTCTGAGCAGTTCTTC. The gene calls are TRBV11-2 and TRBJ2-1; D not resolved. Trimming removed 1 base from V and 9 bases from J, with 4 bases in between. CDR3 size: 11 residues. Germline V gene lookup returns CDR1 SGHAT and CDR2 FQNNGV.

A remark on this clone: Within the sample, other DNA sequences also encode this same CDR3. The J gene is TRBJ1-5, the V gene TRBV5-1; D not resolved. Germline V gene lookup returns CDR1 SGHRS and CDR2 YFSETQ. With 0 bases removed from V and 1 base from J, the gap between germline ends came to 2 bases. This CDR3 comprises 13 residues. DNA of the CDR3: TGCGCCAGCAGCTTGGACAGCAATCAGCCCCAGCATTTT. This gives the protein CASSLDSNQPQHF.

This clone came up once. The gene calls are TRBV7-2 and TRBJ2-3, with D unclear. The V gene's germline CDR1 is SGHTA and CDR2 FQGNSA. V dropped 5 bases and J dropped 6 bases, with 15 bases sitting between them. The CDR3 sequence is 14 residues long. The CDR3 loop reads CASSTTGRLDTQYF. The DNA for the CDR3 is TGTGCCAGCAGCACAACGGGTAGGCTGGATACGCAGTATTTT.

The chain links TRBV7-2 to TRBJ2-5; 13 nucleotides line up with TRBD2. The CDR3 is 16 residues long. Trimming at V came to 5 bases and at J to 2 bases, leaving 5 bases not matched to a gene. Germline V gene lookup returns CDR1 SGHTA and CDR2 FQGNSA. CDR3 amino acids: CASSLGGLAGQETQYF. CDR3 sequence (DNA): TGTGCCAGCAGCCTGGGGGGACTAGCGGGGCAAGAGACCCAGTACTTC.

This clone was picked up a small number of times. The chain employs TRBV7-2 and TRBJ1-1; TRBD1 agrees at 8 bases. CDR3 size: 14 residues. Germline CDR1 is SGHTA and CDR2 is FQGNSA. Trimming cost V 3 bases and J 7 bases; bases outside gene matches: 7. Here the CDR3 DNA reads TGTGCCAGCAGCTTTCGTGGACAGGGAAATGAAGCTTTCTTT. Translation gives CASSFRGQGNEAFF.

The chain links TRBV30 to TRBJ2-7; 11 bases are shared with TRBD1. The CDR3 spans 14 residues. Germline V gene lookup returns CDR1 GTSNPN and CDR2 SVGIG (reference sequence). V trimming: 3 bases; J trimming: 3 bases; junction bases outside the gene matches: 4. The CDR3 here is CAWRGDRGFYEQYF. The CDR3 DNA reads TGTGCCTGGAGGGGGGACAGGGGGTTCTACGAGCAGTACTTC.

This rearrangement joins TRBV5-1 to TRBJ1-1; perhaps TRBD1 as D (6 bases). CDR3 length equals 14 residues. Trimming removed 1 base from V and 8 bases from J, with 15 bases in between. In germline, CDR1 is SGHRS, CDR2 YFSETQ. CDR3 nucleotides: TGCGCCAGCAGCTTGAGTCGGGGGACATTAGAAGCTTTCTTT. This gives the protein CASSLSRGTLEAFF.

This clone came up a few times. This chain links TRBV14 with TRBJ2-5; 9 bases are shared with TRBD2. V gave up 3 bases and J gave up 14 bases; unmatched junction bases: 7. The CDR3 extends over 12 amino acids. Germline V lookup: CDR1 SGHDN, CDR2 FVKESK. CDR3 DNA: TGTGCCAGCAGCCAGAGCCGGACTAGCGTATACTTC. This encodes CASSQSRTSVYF.

The chain has TRBV7-9 and TRBJ1-6; D gene uncertain. Trimming shortened V by 5 bases and J by 5 bases, and 10 bases separated the two germline ends. CDR1 and CDR2 (germline): SEHNR, FQNEAQ (reference sequence). The CDR3 contains 14 residues. For the CDR3, the DNA is TGTGCCAGCAGCCCTATTTTGGATAATTCACCCCTCCACTTT. Its translation is CASSPILDNSPLHF.

This clone has more than one count but fewer than ten. This chain links TRBV29-1 with TRBJ2-5, with D unclear. The CDR3 consists of 13 residues. Between the trimmed V and J ends, which lost 4 bases and 1 base, there was a span of 10 bases. Germline V lookup: CDR1 SQVTM, CDR2 ANQGSEA. The CDR3 DNA reads TGCAGCGTTGCGGGCTTAAGCCAAGAGACCCAGTACTTC. Translation: CSVAGLSQETQYF.

This clone was seen just once. The J gene is TRBJ1-3, the V gene TRBV2; 11 positions agree with TRBD1. V was clipped by 7 bases and J by 2 bases; unmatched bases: 4. This CDR3 is built from 15 residues. Germline CDR1 SNHLY, CDR2 FYNNEI. CDR3 DNA: TGTGCCAGCACCGGGACAGGGGGAACTGGAAACACCATATATTTT. Translating it yields CASTGTGGTGNTIYF.

V and J are TRBV7-9 and TRBJ1-6; D is possibly TRBD1 (5 bases). Trimming shortened V by 9 bases and J by 7 bases, and 13 bases separated the two germline ends. Germline CDR1 SEHNR, CDR2 FQNEAQ (reference sequence). The CDR3 covers 13 residues. In nucleotides, the CDR3 is TGTGCCAGAGATGGGGGGATCAATTCACCCCTCCACTTT. Protein product: CARDGGINSPLHF.

The V and J genes are TRBV5-1 and TRBJ2-2; tentative D call: TRBD2 (5 bases). The CDR3 sequence is 15 residues long. Germline V gene data show CDR1 as SGHRS and CDR2 as YFSETQ. V dropped 2 bases and J dropped 4 bases, with 12 bases sitting between them. The CDR3 region is CASSLQGLGTGELFF. The DNA of the CDR3 is TGCGCCAGCAGCTTACAAGGACTGGGCACCGGGGAGCTGTTTTTT.

The chain links TRBV6-5 to TRBJ2-1; no clear D. V lost 0 bases to trimming and J lost 3 bases, with 6 bases between them. This CDR3 is built from 14 residues. CDR1 is MNHEY and CDR2 is SVGAGI in the germline V gene. Here the CDR3 reads CASSYSGSYNEQFF. CDR3 nucleotide sequence: TGTGCCAGCAGTTACTCAGGCAGCTACAATGAGCAGTTCTTC.

The chain recombines TRBV2 with TRBJ1-2, with D unresolved. Trimming shortened V by 5 bases and J by 6 bases, and 10 bases separated the two germline ends. There are 12 residues in the CDR3. The germline V gene encodes CDR1 SNHLY and CDR2 FYNNEI. The CDR3 sequence: CASSFDRNGYTF. CDR3 nucleotide sequence: TGTGCCAGCAGTTTTGATAGAAATGGCTACACCTTC.

Turning to this clone: The CDR3 does not close with the conserved phenylalanine or tryptophan, likely indicating a read error. It is unclear where the CDR3 begins or ends on the DNA, so no DNA is shown, and the CDR3 is as TCRdb lists it. The chain combines TRBV15 with TRBJ1-4. Germline CDR1 is LNHNV and CDR2 is YYDKDF (reference sequence). Ends included, the CDR3 has 9 residues. CDR3 sequence reads: CATSRECGD.

This chain's CDR3 is CASSLGQSQFF. Here the CDR3 DNA reads TGCGCCAGCAGCTTGGGGCAGTCGCAGTTCTTC. The V and J genes are TRBV5-1 and TRBJ2-1; no reliable D call. Germline V gene lookup returns CDR1 SGHRS and CDR2 YFSETQ. With 0 bases removed from V and 12 bases from J, the gap between germline ends came to 7 bases. This CDR3 region has 11 residues.

This clone was detected only a few times. The chain links TRBV25-1 to TRBJ1-2; 7 bases map to TRBD1. The CDR3 spans 14 residues. Losses at the gene ends were 5 bases for V and 8 bases for J; bases not matched to a gene: 11. Germline loops: CDR1 MGHDK, CDR2 SYGVNS. CDR3 loop: CASSSPDRVGGYTF. CDR3 in DNA: TGTGCCAGCAGTTCCCCAGACAGGGTGGGAGGCTACACCTTC.

The chain couples TRBV12-5 to TRBJ2-4; D might be TRBD2 (6 bases). Trimming removed 5 bases from V and 6 bases from J, with 11 bases in between. There are 13 residues in the CDR3. Per the germline V gene, CDR1 is LGHNT and CDR2 is FRNRAP. The CDR3 nucleotides are TGTGCTAGTGGTCTGGAGGGTGCAAACATTCAGTACTTC. It codes for CASGLEGANIQYF.